The rows below give T cell receptor beta chains drawn from one sample of a study of TIL therapy for anti-PD-1-resistant metastatic lung cancer. Using immunoSEQ multiplex PCR, the repertoire was profiled, and TCRdb retains in-frame clones only, with some absent. The sample contains tens of thousands of clones, around 86% of which appear only once. The sequencing here drew on blood, taken at baseline. These receptors all come from a person aged 25 to 85 with non-small cell lung cancer. Each CDR3 is given without its conserved first and last residue. Only some rows state a clone size, as once, few, many or a class for expanded clones.

>TRBJ1-2|NA|TRBV12-3/TRBV12-4
ASSLGPVGYT
>TRBJ2-7|NA|TRBV27
ASSPGTGIHEQY
>TRBJ2-7|NA|TRBV24-1
ATSAGTGETSEQY
>TRBJ1-2|NA|TRBV11-2
ASSPYTDNYGYT
>TRBJ2-1|NA|TRBV28
ASSFRDSEQF
>TRBJ1-5|NA|TRBV10-2
ASSPGGYQPQH
>TRBJ2-3|NA|TRBV9
ASSPTSGGVDTQY
>TRBJ1-1|NA|TRBV27
ASSYGSENTEAF
>TRBJ1-5|NA|TRBV19
ASSILGQPQH
>TRBJ2-5|NA|TRBV4-1
ASSQVAGSETQY
>TRBJ1-1|NA|TRBV5-1
ASSPDSPSQNTEAF
>TRBJ1-4|NA|TRBV5-4
ASSLDRGHNEKLF
>TRBJ1-6|NA|TRBV19
ASSIPPKGPGYRNSPLH
>TRBJ1-2|NA|TRBV9
ASSPRGANYGYT
>TRBJ2-5|NA|TRBV13
ASSFMLTGGMETQY
>TRBJ1-6|NA|TRBV28
ASRTQQQLNSPLH
>TRBJ1-1|NA|TRBV6-5
ASRWGNTEAF
>TRBJ1-1|NA|TRBV19
ASVRQMNTEAF
>TRBJ2-4|NA|TRBV7-9
ASSSSGGQNIQY
>TRBJ1-1|NA|TRBV25-1
ASSEGEVEGAF
>TRBJ1-5|NA|TRBV2
ASSELENQPQH
>TRBJ1-2|NA|TRBV6-5
ASGRTGRADDGYT
>TRBJ2-7|NA|TRBV6-2/TRBV6-3
ASSPYRREQY
>TRBJ1-1|NA|TRBV18
ASSPRQGPTDTEAF
>TRBJ2-2|NA|TRBV5-6
ASSLGSGTGELF
>TRBJ2-7|NA|TRBV14
ASSPPGLAGGPTYEQY
>TRBJ1-2|NA|TRBV10-3
AIRETRGRRDGYT
>TRBJ1-5|NA|TRBV28
ASSLGTGSNQPQH
>TRBJ1-2|NA|TRBV5-1
ASTVNVRDGYT
>TRBJ2-2|NA|TRBV29-1
SVEGDRYTGELF
>TRBJ2-7|NA|TRBV11-2
ASSPLSGNSGTSEQY
>TRBJ2-7|NA|TRBV28
ASTSSPDIYEQY
>TRBJ1-5|NA|TRBV7-2
ASSLMYQPQH
>TRBJ2-7|NA|TRBV5-1
ASSLESFGPYEQY
>TRBJ1-6|NA|TRBV19
ASTRGPNSPLH
>TRBJ2-1|NA|TRBV4-2
ASSQGTSGSLRDNEQF
>TRBJ2-1|NA|TRBV19
ASDQGRGSYNEQF
>TRBJ2-1|NA|TRBV10-3
AISGGDEQF
>TRBJ1-1|NA|TRBV5-1
ASSLGDTEAF
>TRBJ1-3|few|TRBV19
ASSGSRSSGNTIY
>TRBJ1-2|NA|TRBV2
ASRPTGPNYGYT
>TRBJ1-1|NA|TRBV29-1
SVLQGYISEAF
>TRBJ2-7|NA|TRBV6-1
ASSERDAGLAFYEQY
>TRBJ1-6|few|TRBV19
ASSSPDRGAPLH
>TRBJ1-2|NA|TRBV25-1
ASSEVAGNYGYT
>TRBJ2-1|NA|TRBV7-2
AGSQSGVQQF
>TRBJ2-7|NA|TRBV28
ASGGMGTGSYEQY
>TRBJ1-1|NA|TRBV10-1
ASSEEGAAEAF